This T cell receptor (beta chain) was sequenced in a study of cytomegalovirus exposure and HLA in healthy donors. Regarding the study as a whole: Reports indicate that TCR beta sequences accurately predicted the HLA-A and HLA-B alleles of most subjects. An analysis done earlier found most TCR beta V segments productive about 87% or about 30% of the time. Presence/absence analyses supposed approximately even sequencing depth among donors. In a later analysis, V- and J-gene trimming of beta chains associated with a DCLRE1C missense variant, replicated independently.

In the PCR, 60 Vbeta and 13 Jbeta primers were used. The assay was immunoSEQ multiplex PCR, and TCRdb's table has in-frame clones only and misses some. This table has approximately 210,000 clones, about three quarters appearing once. Comments on this clone: Its antigen is currently unknown.

This CDR3 is 16 amino acids long. Per the germline V gene, CDR1 is SGDLS and CDR2 is YYNGEE. The junction had 10 bases not matched to a gene; V was cut back by 2 bases and J by 5 bases. Input material: PBMCs. The source of this sequence is a woman in her twenties or thirties in good health and CMV-seropositive. The chain uses TRBV9 and TRBJ2-7; 10 bases align to TRBD2. Here the CDR3 reads CASSVNPSGRAHEQYF. The CDR3 region has the DNA TGTGCCAGCAGCGTTAATCCCAGCGGGAGGGCCCACGAGCAGTACTTC. The whole variable domain, filled in from reference TRBV9 and TRBJ2-7, reads DSGVTQTPKHLITATGQRVTLRCSPRSGDLSVYWYQQSLDQGLQFLIQYYNGEERAKGNILERFSAQQFPDLHSELNLSSLELGDSALYFCASSVNPSGRAHEQYFGPGTRLTVT.